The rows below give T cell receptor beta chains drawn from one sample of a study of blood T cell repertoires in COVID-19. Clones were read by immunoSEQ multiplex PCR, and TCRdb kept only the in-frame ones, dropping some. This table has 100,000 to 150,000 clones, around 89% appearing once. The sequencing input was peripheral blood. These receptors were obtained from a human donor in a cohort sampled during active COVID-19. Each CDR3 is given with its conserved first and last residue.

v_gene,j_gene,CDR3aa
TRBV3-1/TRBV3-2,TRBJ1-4,CASSQGFGFQREKLFF
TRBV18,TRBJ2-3,CASSSLPVTDRGTDTQYF
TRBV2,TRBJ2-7,CASKAGRGPYEQYF
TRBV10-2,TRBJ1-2,CASRDQTGVYGYTF
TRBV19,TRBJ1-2,CASSIGGSNYGYTF
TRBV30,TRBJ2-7,CAWSAGTSQIYEQYF
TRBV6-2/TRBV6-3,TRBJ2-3,CASSKALAGAGDTQYF
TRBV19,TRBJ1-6,CASTLTGDNSPLHF
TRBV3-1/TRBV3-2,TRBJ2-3,CASSRTGTDTQYF
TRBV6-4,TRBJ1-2,CASSARDRDYGYTF
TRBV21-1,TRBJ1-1,CASSKPSDKKNMNTEAFF
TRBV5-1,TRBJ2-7,CASSETSYEQYF
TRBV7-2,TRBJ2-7,CASSSSTSYEQYF
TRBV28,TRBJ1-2,CASSRTGGNYGYTF
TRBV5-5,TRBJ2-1,CASRTGPNEQFF
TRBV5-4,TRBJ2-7,CASSSPGLGDYEQYF
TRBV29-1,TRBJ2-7,CSVLENSYEQYF
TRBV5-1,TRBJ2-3,CASSLRGTGENTQYF
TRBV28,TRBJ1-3,CASSSTLNRGRSGNTIYF
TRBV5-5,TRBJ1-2,CASSLGQYGYTF
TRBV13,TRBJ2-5,CASSSQREGYRETQYF
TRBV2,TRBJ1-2,CASSSGTGPYGYTF
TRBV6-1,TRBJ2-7,CASSEARLGEQYF
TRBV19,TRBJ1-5,CASTRDNNQPQHF
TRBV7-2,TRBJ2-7,CASSLRTGGGYEQYF
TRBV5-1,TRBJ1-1,CASSLPQANTEAFF
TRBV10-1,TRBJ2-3,CASSESSQGGDTQYF